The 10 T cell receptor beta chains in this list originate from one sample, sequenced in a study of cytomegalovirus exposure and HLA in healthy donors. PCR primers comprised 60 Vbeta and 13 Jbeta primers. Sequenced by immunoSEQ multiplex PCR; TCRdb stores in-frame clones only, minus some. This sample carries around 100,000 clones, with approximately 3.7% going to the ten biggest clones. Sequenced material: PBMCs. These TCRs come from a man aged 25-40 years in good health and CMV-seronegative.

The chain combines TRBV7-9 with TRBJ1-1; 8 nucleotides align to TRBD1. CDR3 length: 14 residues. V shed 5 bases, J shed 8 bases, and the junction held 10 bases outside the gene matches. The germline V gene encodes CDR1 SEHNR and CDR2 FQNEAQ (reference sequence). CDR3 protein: CASSPTDRDKEAFF. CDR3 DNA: TGTGCCAGCAGCCCGACGGACAGGGACAAAGAAGCTTTCTTT.

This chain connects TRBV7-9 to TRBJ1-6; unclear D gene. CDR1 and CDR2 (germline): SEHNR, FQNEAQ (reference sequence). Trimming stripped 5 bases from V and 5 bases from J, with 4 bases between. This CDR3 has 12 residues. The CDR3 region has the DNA TGTGCCAGCAGCATAAATAATTCACCCCTCCACTTT. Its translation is CASSINNSPLHF.

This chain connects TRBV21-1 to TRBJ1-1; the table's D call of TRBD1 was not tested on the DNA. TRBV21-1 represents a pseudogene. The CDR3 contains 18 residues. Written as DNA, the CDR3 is TGTGCCAGCAGCAAACTAGTCCATACGACAGGAGTGAACACTGAAGCTTTCTTT. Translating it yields CASSKLVHTTGVNTEAFF.

CDR3 sequence (DNA): TGTGCCACCACTGCCCGGGACAGGGCTAACTATGGCTACACCTTC. Its translation: CATTARDRANYGYTF. The chain combines TRBV10-3 with TRBJ1-2; 9 positions match TRBD1. CDR1 ENHRY and CDR2 SYGVKD come from the germline V gene. The CDR3 has 15 residues. V lost 10 bases, J lost 0 bases, and 9 bases stayed unmatched.

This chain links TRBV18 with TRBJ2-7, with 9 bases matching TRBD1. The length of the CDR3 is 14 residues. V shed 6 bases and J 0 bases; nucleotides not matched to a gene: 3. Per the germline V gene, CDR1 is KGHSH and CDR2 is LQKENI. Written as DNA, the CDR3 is TGTGCCAGCTCGGGACAGGGACTCTCCTACGAGCAGTACTTC. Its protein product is CASSGQGLSYEQYF.

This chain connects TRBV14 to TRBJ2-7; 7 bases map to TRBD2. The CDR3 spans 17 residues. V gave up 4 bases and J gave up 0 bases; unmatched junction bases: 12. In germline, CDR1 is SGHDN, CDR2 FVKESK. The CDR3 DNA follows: TGTGCCAGCAGCCCCCTCGGGGAGGGACTGGCCTCCTACGAGCAGTACTTC. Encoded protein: CASSPLGEGLASYEQYF.

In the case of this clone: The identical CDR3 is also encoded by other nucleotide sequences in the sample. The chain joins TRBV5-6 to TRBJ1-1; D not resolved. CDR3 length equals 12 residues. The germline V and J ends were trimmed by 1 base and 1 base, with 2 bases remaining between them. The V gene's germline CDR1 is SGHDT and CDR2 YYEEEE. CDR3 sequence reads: CASSLQNTEAFF. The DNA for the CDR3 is TGTGCCAGCAGCTTGCAGAACACTGAAGCTTTCTTT.

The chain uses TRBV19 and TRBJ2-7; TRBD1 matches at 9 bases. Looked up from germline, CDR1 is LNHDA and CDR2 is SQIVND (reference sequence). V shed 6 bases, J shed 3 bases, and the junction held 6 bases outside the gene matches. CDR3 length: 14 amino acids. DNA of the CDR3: TGTGCCAGTAGGAAAACAGGGGGCCGCTACGAGCAGTACTTC. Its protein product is CASRKTGGRYEQYF.

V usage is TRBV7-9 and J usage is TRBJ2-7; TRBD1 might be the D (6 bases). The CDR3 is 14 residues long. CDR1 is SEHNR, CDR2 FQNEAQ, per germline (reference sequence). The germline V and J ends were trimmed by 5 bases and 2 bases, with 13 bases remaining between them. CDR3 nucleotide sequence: TGTGCCAGCAGCCGTTCAGGGGCCGCCTACGAGCAGTACTTC. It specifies CASSRSGAAYEQYF.

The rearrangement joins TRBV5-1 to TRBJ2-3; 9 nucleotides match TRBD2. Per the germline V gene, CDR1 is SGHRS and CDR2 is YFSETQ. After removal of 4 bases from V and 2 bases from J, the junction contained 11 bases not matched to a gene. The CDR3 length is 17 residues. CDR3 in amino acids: CASSRPVSGGFTDTQYF. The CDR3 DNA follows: TGCGCCAGCAGCCGACCCGTGAGCGGGGGGTTCACAGATACGCAGTATTTT.